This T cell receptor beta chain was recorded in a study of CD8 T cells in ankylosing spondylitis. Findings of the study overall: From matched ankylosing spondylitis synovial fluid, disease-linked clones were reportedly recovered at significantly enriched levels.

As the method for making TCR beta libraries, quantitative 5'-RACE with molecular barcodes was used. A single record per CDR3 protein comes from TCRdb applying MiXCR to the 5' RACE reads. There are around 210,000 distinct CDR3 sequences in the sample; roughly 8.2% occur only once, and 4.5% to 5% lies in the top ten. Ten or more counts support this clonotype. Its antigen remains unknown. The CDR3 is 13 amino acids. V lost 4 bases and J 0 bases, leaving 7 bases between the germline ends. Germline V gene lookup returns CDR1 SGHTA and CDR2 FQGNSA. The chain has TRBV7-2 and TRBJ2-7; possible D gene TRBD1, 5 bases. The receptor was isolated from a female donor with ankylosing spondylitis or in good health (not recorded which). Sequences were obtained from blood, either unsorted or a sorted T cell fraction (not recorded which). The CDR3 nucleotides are TGTGCCAGCAGCTACAGGAGCTCCTACGAGCAGTACTTC. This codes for CASSYRSSYEQYF. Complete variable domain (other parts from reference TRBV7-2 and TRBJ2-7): GAGVSQSPSNKVTEKGKDVELRCDPISGHTALYWYRQSLGQGLEFLIYFQGNSAPDKSGLPSDRFSAERTGGSVSTLTIQRTQQEDSAVYLCASSYRSSYEQYFGPGTRLTVT.